This T cell receptor beta chain was captured by sequencing in a study of T cells in Graves' hyperthyroidism and ophthalmopathy. Study-wide results and caveats: From stable hyperthyroidism, ophthalmopathy was set apart by a 13 V-J model. Expanded thyroid clonotypes (above 0.001) were mostly also found in blood.

From RNA transcripts, TCR beta CDR3 regions were amplified. The HTBI primer set was used in a first-round RT-PCR of the TCR CDR3. TCRdb reanalysed the multiplex PCR reads using MiXCR and keeps one entry per CDR3 protein. The profile covers hundreds of thousands of distinct CDR3 sequences, with just under 45% appearing a single time and about 7% taken by the ten largest. The junction had 11 bases not matched to a gene; V was cut back by 3 bases and J by 5 bases. The CDR3 contains 16 residues. Germline values: CDR1 SGDLS, CDR2 YYNGEE. As concerns this clonotype: Its target is unknown.

Exclusions: uncontrolled infection, other autoimmune disease, pregnancy, lactation. Each diagnosis drew on symptoms, thyroxine, TRAb, thyroid ultrasound and orbital computed tomography findings. Sequences were obtained from peripheral blood or thyroid tissue (not recorded which). The TCR originated in an adult man with Graves' disease, either hyperthyroidism or ophthalmopathy (not recorded which). This chain connects TRBV9 to TRBJ2-5; 9 nucleotides agree with TRBD2. CDR3 in DNA: TGTGCCAGCAGCGGTAGCGGGAGTTGGGCCGGGGAGACCCAGTACTTC. Translation gives CASSGSGSWAGETQYF.